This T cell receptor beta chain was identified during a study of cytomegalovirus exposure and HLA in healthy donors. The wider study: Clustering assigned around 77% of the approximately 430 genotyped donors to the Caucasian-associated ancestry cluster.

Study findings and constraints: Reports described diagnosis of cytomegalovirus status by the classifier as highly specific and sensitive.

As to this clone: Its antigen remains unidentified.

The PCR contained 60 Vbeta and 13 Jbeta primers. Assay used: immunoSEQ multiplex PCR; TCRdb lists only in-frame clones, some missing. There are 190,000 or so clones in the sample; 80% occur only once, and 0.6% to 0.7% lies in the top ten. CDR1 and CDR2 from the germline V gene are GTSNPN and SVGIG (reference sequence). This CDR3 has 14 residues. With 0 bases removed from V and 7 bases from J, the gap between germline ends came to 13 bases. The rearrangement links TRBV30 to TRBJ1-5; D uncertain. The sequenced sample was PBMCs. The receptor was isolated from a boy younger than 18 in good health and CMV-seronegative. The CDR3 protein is CAWSVRRVQQPQHF. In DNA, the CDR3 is TGTGCCTGGAGTGTACGTAGAGTACAGCAGCCCCAGCATTTT.